This T cell receptor (beta chain) stems from a study of blood T cell repertoires in COVID-19. Across the whole study: The origin of the acute and convalescent COVID-19 samples was the United States, Italy and Spain.

Original processing methods: The authors estimated nucleated cell counts from reference gene primer amplification. Measured with immunoSEQ multiplex PCR; TCRdb has only the in-frame clones, and not every one. For V, J and clone size, that table is used; D and trimming come from the DNA. The sample contains over 250,000 clones, about 82% of which appear only once. The CDR3 sequence is 12 residues long. The germline V gene has CDR1 SEHNR and CDR2 FQNEAQ (reference sequence). Trimming stripped 5 bases from V and 4 bases from J, with 9 bases between. The rearrangement links TRBV7-9 to TRBJ2-7; D not resolved. The clonotype comes from a man aged 50-59 years with active or convalescent COVID-19. Sequencing was performed on peripheral blood. CDR3 coding DNA: TGTGCCAGCAGCCCCCTACGTTACGAGCAGTACTTC. Translation gives CASSPLRYEQYF.